The count of the clone carrying this T cell receptor beta chain is one. These data belong to a study of blood T cell repertoires in COVID-19. Overall study: The United States, Italy and Spain provided the acute and convalescent COVID-19 samples.

Authors' data handling: Reference gene primer amplification yielded estimated nucleated cell counts. Only in-frame clones appear in the TCRdb table, and some are missing; sequencing was by immunoSEQ multiplex PCR. The V and J calls and clone size are taken from that table; D and trimming were inferred from the DNA. Of 100,000 to 150,000 clones detected, 80% to 95% appear once; the ten largest clones hold around 2%. This CDR3 is built from 15 residues. Trimming pared 6 bases from V and 3 bases from J, leaving 16 bases between. Germline values: CDR1 ENHRY, CDR2 SYGVKD. The chain couples TRBV10-3 to TRBJ2-3, with D possibly being TRBD1 (5 bases). The receptor comes from a man in his fifties with COVID-19, enrolled during active disease. Material for sequencing was peripheral blood. CDR3 amino acids: CAISLRVGSTDTQYF. The CDR3 DNA reads TGTGCCATCAGCCTCAGGGTCGGGTCAACAGATACGCAGTATTTT.